Listed below are T cell receptor beta chains from one sample, sequenced in a study of blood T cell repertoires in COVID-19. Clones were sequenced by immunoSEQ multiplex PCR, and TCRdb holds only the in-frame ones, with some missing. The sample holds about 340,000 clones; around four fifths are singletons and the top ten take approximately 3%. The source material was peripheral blood. These TCRs come from a man younger than 45 with active or convalescent COVID-19. Both conserved end residues are part of each CDR3. The D gene is left open where the match is weak. Clone size appears in some rows only: once, few, many, or a class for an expanded clone.

d_call | j_call | v_call | clone_size | cdr3_aa | cdr3_nt
- | TRBJ2-7 | TRBV5-4 | - | CASSLVSHSSYEQYF | TGTGCCAGCAGCTTGGTCTCTCATAGCTCCTACGAGCAGTACTTC
TRBD2 | TRBJ2-3 | TRBV11-3 | - | CASTGGGPTDTQYF | TGTGCCAGCACGGGCGGGGGGCCAACAGATACGCAGTATTTT
- | TRBJ2-3 | TRBV9 | - | CASSVDPQGPYSDTQYF | TGTGCCAGCAGCGTAGATCCCCAGGGGCCTTACTCAGATACGCAGTATTTT
- | TRBJ1-4 | TRBV3-1/TRBV3-2 | - | CASSQLSDSYNEKLFF | TGTGCCAGCAGCCAACTTTCCGACAGTTATAATGAAAAACTGTTTTTT
TRBD1 | TRBJ1-5 | TRBV29-1 | - | CSVGQGQGPQHF | TGCAGCGTAGGACAGGGCCAGGGCCCCCAGCATTTT
- | TRBJ2-7 | TRBV5-1 | - | CASSLALSYEQYF | TGCGCCAGCAGCTTGGCCCTTTCCTACGAGCAGTACTTC
TRBD1 | TRBJ1-3 | TRBV18 | - | CASSPDRIGTGGKIQNTIYF | TGTGCCAGCTCACCCGACCGTATCGGGACAGGGGGCAAAATCCAAAACACCATATATTTT
- | TRBJ2-3 | TRBV18 | once | CASSPQAVAGTDTQYF | TGTGCCAGCTCCCCACAAGCGGTAGCTGGCACAGATACGCAGTATTTT
- | TRBJ1-2 | TRBV28 | few | CASSLGQSSSSYTF | TGTGCCAGCAGTCTTGGACAATCGTCATCTAGCTACACCTTC
- | TRBJ2-1 | TRBV4-2 | - | CASSVTKREQFF | TGTGCCAGCAGCGTAACTAAGCGTGAGCAGTTCTTC
- | TRBJ2-4 | TRBV7-3 | few | CASSPSGGAQNIQYF | TGTGCCAGCAGCCCTTCTGGGGGGGCGCAAAACATTCAGTACTTC
- | TRBJ1-1 | TRBV9 | - | CASSVGEGNKAFF | TGTGCCAGCAGCGTAGGTGAGGGAAACAAAGCTTTCTTT
TRBD1 | TRBJ2-7 | TRBV6-6 | - | CASSRRQGGYEQYF | TGTGCCAGCAGTCGACGACAGGGGGGATACGAGCAGTACTTC
TRBD2 | TRBJ2-5 | TRBV3-1/TRBV3-2 | - | CAKRPGGREETQYF | TGTGCCAAGCGCCCTGGCGGGAGGGAAGAGACCCAGTACTTC
- | TRBJ1-5 | TRBV6-2/TRBV6-3 | - | CASSPSATETQHF | TGTGCCAGCAGCCCCTCGGCGACAGAGACCCAGCATTTT